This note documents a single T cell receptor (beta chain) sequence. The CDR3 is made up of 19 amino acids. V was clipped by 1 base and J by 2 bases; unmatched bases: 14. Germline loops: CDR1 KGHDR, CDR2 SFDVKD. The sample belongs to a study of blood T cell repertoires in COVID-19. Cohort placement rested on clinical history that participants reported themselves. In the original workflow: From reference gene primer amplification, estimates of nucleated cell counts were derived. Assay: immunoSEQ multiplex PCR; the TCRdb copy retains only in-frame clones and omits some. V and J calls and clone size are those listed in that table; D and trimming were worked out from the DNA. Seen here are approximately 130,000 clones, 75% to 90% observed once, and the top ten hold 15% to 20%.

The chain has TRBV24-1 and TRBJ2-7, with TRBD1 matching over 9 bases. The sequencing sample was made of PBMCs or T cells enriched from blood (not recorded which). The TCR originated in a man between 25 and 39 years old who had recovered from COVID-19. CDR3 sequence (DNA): TGTGCCACCAGTGATTTCTTGAGGGACAGGGTTTTAGGGGCCTACGAGCAGTACGTC. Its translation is CATSDFLRDRVLGAYEQYV.